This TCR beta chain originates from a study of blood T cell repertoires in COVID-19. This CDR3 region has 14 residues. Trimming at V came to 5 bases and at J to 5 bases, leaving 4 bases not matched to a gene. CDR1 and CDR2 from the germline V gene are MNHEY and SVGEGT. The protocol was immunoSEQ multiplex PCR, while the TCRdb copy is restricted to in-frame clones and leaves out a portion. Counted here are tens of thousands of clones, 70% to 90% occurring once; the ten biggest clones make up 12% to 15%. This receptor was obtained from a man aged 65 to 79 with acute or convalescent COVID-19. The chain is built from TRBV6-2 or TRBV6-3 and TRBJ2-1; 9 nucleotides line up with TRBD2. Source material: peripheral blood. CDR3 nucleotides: TGTGCCAGCAGTCTCCGACTAGCGGACAATGAGCAGTTCTTC. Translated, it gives CASSLRLADNEQFF.